This is a list of T cell receptor beta chains from one sample in a study of human thymus T cells. The assay was immunoSEQ multiplex PCR, and TCRdb's table has in-frame clones only and misses some. The sample lists more than 50,000 clones; around 94% were seen once. The sequenced sample was blood. The receptors come from a boy younger than two with a congenital heart defect but otherwise immunologically healthy. The CDR3 runs from the conserved cysteine through the conserved F or W. The D gene is left open where the match is weak. Clone size is stated in some rows and not others, as once, few, many or a class when expanded.

J gene,D gene,V gene,clone size,CDR3 DNA,CDR3 protein
TRBJ1-4,TRBD1,TRBV2,.,TGTGCCAGCAGGGTACAGGGGGCCGGGAATGAAAAACTGTTTTTT,CASRVQGAGNEKLFF
TRBJ1-4,TRBD1,TRBV27,few,TGTGCCAGCAGTTTACCCGACAGGGGAAAACTGTTTTTT,CASSLPDRGKLFF
TRBJ2-3,.,TRBV5-1,.,TGCGCCAGCAGCTTGAAGGGGAGCGCAGATACGCAGTATTTT,CASSLKGSADTQYF
TRBJ1-1,.,TRBV27,.,TGTGCCAGCAGTTTATTCCGAGGGGTGGGTACTGAAGCTTTCTTT,CASSLFRGVGTEAFF
TRBJ2-7,.,TRBV19,.,TGTGCCAGTAGTATTGGGGAGCCGTCCTACGAGCAGTACTTC,CASSIGEPSYEQYF
TRBJ1-2,.,TRBV12-5,.,TGTGCTAGTGGTTTGGTAACGGTTAGGTTCTTAGACAGGCGCGAGGGGAACTATGGCTACACCTTC,CASGLVTVRFLDRREGNYGYTF
TRBJ2-7,.,TRBV28,.,TGTGCCAGCAGTTTGGGCGGGAACTACGAGCAGTACTTC,CASSLGGNYEQYF
TRBJ2-1,.,TRBV11-3,.,TGTGCCAGCAGCCCGTACCGGCACAATGAGCAGTTCTTC,CASSPYRHNEQFF
TRBJ2-2,TRBD2,TRBV10-1,.,TGCGCCAGCAGTGAGTCTAGACTAGCGGTGAACACCGGGGAGCTGTTTTTT,CASSESRLAVNTGELFF
TRBJ2-1,TRBD2,TRBV18,.,TGTGCCAGCTCACCGTCACAACTAGCGGGGGGTGAGCAGTTCTTC,CASSPSQLAGGEQFF
TRBJ2-2,.,TRBV7-9,.,TGTGCCAGCAGCCCGCGGAAGGCGGGGAGAGCCGGGGAGCTGTTTTTT,CASSPRKAGRAGELFF
TRBJ1-1,.,TRBV6-6,.,TGTGCCAGCAGTCAAAAGAACACTGAAGCTTTCTTT,CASSQKNTEAFF
TRBJ2-3,TRBD2,TRBV30,.,TGTGCCACGACTAGCGGGGGGCCGCCGGATACGCAGTATTTT,CATTSGGPPDTQYF
TRBJ2-7,TRBD2,TRBV16,.,TGTGCCAGCAGCCAGATGACTAGCATTTATTCCTACGAGCAGTACTTC,CASSQMTSIYSYEQYF
TRBJ2-1,.,TRBV30,once,TGTGCCCTCCGTGGGCTAGCATCCAATGAGCAGTTCTTC,CALRGLASNEQFF
TRBJ2-1,.,TRBV4-3,.,TGCGCCAGCAGCCGAGGGACCTTCTACAATGAGCAGTTCTTC,CASSRGTFYNEQFF
TRBJ2-7,.,TRBV5-1,.,TGCGCCAGCAGCTTGCAGGGAACCTACGAGCAGTACTTC,CASSLQGTYEQYF
TRBJ2-3,TRBD2,TRBV7-2,.,TGTGCCAGCAGCTGGACTAGCGGTAGCACAGATACGCAGTATTTT,CASSWTSGSTDTQYF
TRBJ2-7,TRBD1,TRBV5-1,.,TGCGCCAGCAGCTTGGAGAGGACAGGGGTATGGCAGCAGTACTTC,CASSLERTGVWQQYF
TRBJ1-1,.,TRBV6-5,.,TGTGCCAGCAGTCCATTTACCTCGGGAACTGAAGCTTTCTTT,CASSPFTSGTEAFF
TRBJ2-1,.,TRBV10-3,.,TGTGCCATCAGTGAGTCGCTCCGGACGGGAGACAATGAGCAGTTCTTC,CAISESLRTGDNEQFF
TRBJ2-7,.,TRBV7-8,.,TGTGCCAGCAGCTTCGCGGACTCCTACGAGCAGTACTTC,CASSFADSYEQYF
TRBJ2-7,.,TRBV30,.,TGTGCCTGGAGTGTACTGAGAGGGGGCGAGCAGTACTTC,CAWSVLRGGEQYF
TRBJ1-2,TRBD1,TRBV6-6,.,TGTGCCAGCAGTTACGGGACAGCTAACTATGGCTACACCTTC,CASSYGTANYGYTF
TRBJ2-4,TRBD1,TRBV28,.,TGTGCCAGCAGTCCGGGACAGGGGAAGGTGGGAATTCAGTACTTC,CASSPGQGKVGIQYF
TRBJ2-3,.,TRBV13,.,TGTGCCAGCAGCTTCTGGGGGGAGAACACCCGCACAGATACGCAGTATTTT,CASSFWGENTRTDTQYF
TRBJ2-5,TRBD1,TRBV7-2,.,TGTGCCAGCAGCTCAGGGACAGGGGAGACCCAGTACTTC,CASSSGTGETQYF
TRBJ2-7,.,TRBV9,.,TGTGCCAGCAGCCCCCGGCTAGCTACTACTGAGCAGTACTTC,CASSPRLATTEQYF
TRBJ1-5,TRBD1,TRBV9,.,TGTGCCAGCAGCCGAGGGACAGGGAGTCCTTTTAGCAATCAGCCCCAGCATTTT,CASSRGTGSPFSNQPQHF
TRBJ2-3,TRBD2,TRBV25-1,.,TGTGCCAGCAGTGATTGGTCTAGCGGGACTCTCACAGATACGCAGTATTTT,CASSDWSSGTLTDTQYF
TRBJ2-5,.,TRBV7-9,.,TGTGCCAGCAGCCTAGCGCCCCAAGAGACCCAGTACTTC,CASSLAPQETQYF
TRBJ2-3,TRBD2,TRBV13,.,TGTGCCAGCAGCACCCAGGCGGGGGACACAGATACGCAGTATTTT,CASSTQAGDTDTQYF
TRBJ2-3,TRBD2,TRBV7-6,.,TGTGCCAGCAGCTTAGTGGCGGGGGGCCCTAATCCCACAGATACGCAGTATTTT,CASSLVAGGPNPTDTQYF
TRBJ1-5,TRBD1,TRBV4-1,once,TGCGCCAGCAGCCAAGGGGACAGGGGCAATCAGCCCCAGCATTTT,CASSQGDRGNQPQHF
TRBJ2-1,TRBD2,TRBV4-3,.,TGCGCCAGCAGTCACCGACTAGCGGGAGCCTACAATGAGCAGTTCTTC,CASSHRLAGAYNEQFF
TRBJ2-3,TRBD2,TRBV12-5,.,TGTGCTAGTGGTTTGGTCCCGACTAGCGTGACAGATACGCAGTATTTT,CASGLVPTSVTDTQYF
TRBJ1-3,TRBD1,TRBV18,once,TGTGCCAGCTCACCACCGGGCAGGGGGAACACCATATATTTT,CASSPPGRGNTIYF
TRBJ1-2,.,TRBV20-1,.,TGCAGTGCTAGTGGTTATGGCTACACCTTC,CSASGYGYTF
TRBJ1-2,.,TRBV7-3,.,TGTGCCAGCAGCTTAAACCCACTATCAGGGGGCTACACCTTC,CASSLNPLSGGYTF
TRBJ2-5,TRBD2,TRBV27,.,TGTGCCAGCAGAGTTTACCCCATCCGGGGGGGCCAAGAGACCCAGTACTTC,CASRVYPIRGGQETQYF
TRBJ2-1,.,TRBV19,.,TGTGCCAGTAGTAACAGGAATTCCTACAATGAGCAGTTCTTC,CASSNRNSYNEQFF
TRBJ2-2,.,TRBV5-1,once,TGCGCCAGCAGCTTAGGGGGGAACACCGGGGAGCTGTTTTTT,CASSLGGNTGELFF
TRBJ1-6,.,TRBV5-6,.,TGTGCCAGCAGCTTGTGGGGCACAAGCTCCTATAATTCACCCCTCCACTTT,CASSLWGTSSYNSPLHF
TRBJ1-2,TRBD1,TRBV28,.,TGTGCCAGCAGTTTGGGGACAGGGGGATGGTATGGCTACACCTTC,CASSLGTGGWYGYTF
TRBJ1-2,TRBD1,TRBV28,.,TGTGCCAGCAGCCCGGGACAGGGCCTCTATGGCTACACCTTC,CASSPGQGLYGYTF
TRBJ1-2,.,TRBV5-5,.,TGTGCCAGCAGCTTGATCGCCGGACCGCCTAACTATGGCTACACCTTC,CASSLIAGPPNYGYTF
TRBJ1-4,.,TRBV7-2,.,TGTGCCAGCAGCTCGGACATCGGTAATGAAAAACTGTTTTTT,CASSSDIGNEKLFF
TRBJ1-1,TRBD1,TRBV5-4,.,TGTGCCAGCAGCCCAGGGGGCGCAGGAACTGAAGCTTTCTTT,CASSPGGAGTEAFF
TRBJ1-2,TRBD1,TRBV6-1,.,TGTGCCAGCATATCGGTAGGGACAGGGTATGGCTACACCTTT,CASISVGTGYGYTF
TRBJ2-7,.,TRBV5-4,.,TGTGCCAGCAGCTTGATTATCGGCCACGAGCAGTACTTC,CASSLIIGHEQYF
TRBJ1-1,.,TRBV7-2,.,TGTGCCAGCAGCTTAGGTCGGGCGGACACTGAAGCTTTCTTT,CASSLGRADTEAFF
TRBJ2-2,.,TRBV5-1,.,TGCGCCAGCAGCTCGACCCCGAGCACCGGGGAGCTGTTTTTT,CASSSTPSTGELFF
TRBJ1-2,TRBD1,TRBV5-1,.,TGCGCCAGCAGCTTGCACAGGGGGTATGGCTACACCTTC,CASSLHRGYGYTF
TRBJ2-1,.,TRBV5-4,.,TGTGCCAGCAGCTTGTCTACTGCCTCCTACAATGAGCAGTTCTTC,CASSLSTASYNEQFF
TRBJ2-1,.,TRBV19,.,TGTGCCAGTAGTAGGCTGGCTTACAATGAGCAGTTCTTC,CASSRLAYNEQFF
TRBJ2-7,.,TRBV5-1,.,TGCGCCAGCAGCTTTGCACGCCGGTTGGCAGGCTACGAGCAGTACTTC,CASSFARRLAGYEQYF
TRBJ2-3,.,TRBV5-1,.,TGCGCCAGCAGCTTGGCCTTATTCGTCGATACGCAGTATTTT,CASSLALFVDTQYF
TRBJ2-4,.,TRBV21-1,.,TGTGCCAGCAGCCCCGGGACATCGACTAGCGGGGGGGCCGGGGGCAAAAACATTCAGTACTTC,CASSPGTSTSGGAGGKNIQYF
TRBJ1-1,.,TRBV5-1,.,TGCGCCAGCAGCTTGGAACAGATCAACACTGAAGCTTTCTTT,CASSLEQINTEAFF